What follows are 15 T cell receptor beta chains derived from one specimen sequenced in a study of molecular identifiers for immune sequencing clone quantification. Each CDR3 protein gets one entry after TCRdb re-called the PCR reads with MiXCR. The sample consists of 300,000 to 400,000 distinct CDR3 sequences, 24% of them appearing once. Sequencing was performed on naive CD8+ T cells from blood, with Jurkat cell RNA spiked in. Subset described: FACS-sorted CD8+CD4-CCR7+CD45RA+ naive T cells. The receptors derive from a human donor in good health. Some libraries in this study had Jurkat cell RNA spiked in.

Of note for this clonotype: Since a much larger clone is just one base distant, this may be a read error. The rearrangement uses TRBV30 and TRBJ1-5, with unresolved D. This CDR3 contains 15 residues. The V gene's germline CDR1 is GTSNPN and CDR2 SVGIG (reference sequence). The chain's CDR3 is CAWSNGSHSNQPQQF. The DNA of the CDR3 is TGTGCCTGGAGTAACGGGTCGCATAGCAATCAGCCCCAGCAGTTT.

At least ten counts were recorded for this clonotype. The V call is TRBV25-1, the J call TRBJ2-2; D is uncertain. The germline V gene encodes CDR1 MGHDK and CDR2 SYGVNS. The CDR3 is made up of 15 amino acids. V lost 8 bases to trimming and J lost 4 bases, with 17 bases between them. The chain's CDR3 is CASPISPRPTGELFF. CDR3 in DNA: TGTGCCAGCCCTATTTCCCCTCGCCCCACCGGGGAGCTGTTTTTT.

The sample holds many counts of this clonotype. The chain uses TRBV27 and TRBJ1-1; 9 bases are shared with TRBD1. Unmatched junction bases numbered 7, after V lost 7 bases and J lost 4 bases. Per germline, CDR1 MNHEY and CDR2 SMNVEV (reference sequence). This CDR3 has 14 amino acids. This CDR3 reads CASIPDRGFTEAFF. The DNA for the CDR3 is TGTGCCAGCATTCCAGACAGGGGGTTCACTGAAGCTTTCTTT.

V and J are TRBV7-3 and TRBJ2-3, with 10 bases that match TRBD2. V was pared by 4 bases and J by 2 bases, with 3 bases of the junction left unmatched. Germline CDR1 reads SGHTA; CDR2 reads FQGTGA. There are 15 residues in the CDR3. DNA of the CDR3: TGTGCCAGCAGCTCCACTAGCGGGAACACAGATACGCAGTATTTT. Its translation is CASSSTSGNTDTQYF.

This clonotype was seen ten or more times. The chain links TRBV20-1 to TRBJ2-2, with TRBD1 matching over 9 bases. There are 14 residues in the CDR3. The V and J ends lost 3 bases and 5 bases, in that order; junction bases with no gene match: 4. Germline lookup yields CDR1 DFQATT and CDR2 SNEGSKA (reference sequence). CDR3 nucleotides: TGCAGTGCTAGGGGGGACAGGGAGACCGGGGAGCTGTTTTTT. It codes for CSARGDRETGELFF.

The CDR3: CASSLSTGDGNQPQHF. CDR3 nucleotide sequence: TGTGCCAGCAGTTTATCGACAGGGGATGGCAATCAGCCCCAGCATTTT. V and J are TRBV27 and TRBJ1-5; 8 bases map to TRBD1. The CDR3 is made up of 16 amino acids. Germline CDR1 reads MNHEY; CDR2 reads SMNVEV (reference sequence). Trimming cost V 0 bases and J 2 bases; bases outside gene matches: 3.

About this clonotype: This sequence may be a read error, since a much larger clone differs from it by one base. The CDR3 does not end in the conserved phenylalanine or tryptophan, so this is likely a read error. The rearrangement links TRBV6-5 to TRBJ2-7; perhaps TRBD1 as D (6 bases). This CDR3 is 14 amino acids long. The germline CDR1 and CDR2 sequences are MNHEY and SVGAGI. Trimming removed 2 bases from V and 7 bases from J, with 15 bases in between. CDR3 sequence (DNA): TGTGCCAGCAGTTACATCCAGGGGCTAAGGGAGCAGTACCTC. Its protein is CASSYIQGLREQYL.

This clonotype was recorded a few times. The CDR3 protein is CASSQDIQMGFQETQYF. The DNA for the CDR3 is TGTGCCAGCAGCCAAGATATTCAGATGGGGTTCCAAGAGACCCAGTACTTC. The genes are TRBV14 and TRBJ2-5; D is ambiguous. Trimming removed 0 bases from V and 1 base from J, with 15 bases in between. Germline-derived CDR1 and CDR2 are SGHDN and FVKESK. The CDR3 is 17 residues long.

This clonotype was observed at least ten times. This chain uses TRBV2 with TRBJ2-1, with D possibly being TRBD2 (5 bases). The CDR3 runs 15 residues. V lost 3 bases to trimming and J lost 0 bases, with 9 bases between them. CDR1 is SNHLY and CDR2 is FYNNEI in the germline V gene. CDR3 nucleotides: TGTGCCAGCAGTGATAGGACTTACTCCTACAATGAGCAGTTCTTC. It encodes CASSDRTYSYNEQFF.

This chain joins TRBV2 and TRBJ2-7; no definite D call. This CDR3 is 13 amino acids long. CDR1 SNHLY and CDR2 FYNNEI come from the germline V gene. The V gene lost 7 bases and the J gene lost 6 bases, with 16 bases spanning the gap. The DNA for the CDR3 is TGTGCCAGCACCCGCCCCCTTGTCGTCGAGCAGTACTTC. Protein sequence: CASTRPLVVEQYF.

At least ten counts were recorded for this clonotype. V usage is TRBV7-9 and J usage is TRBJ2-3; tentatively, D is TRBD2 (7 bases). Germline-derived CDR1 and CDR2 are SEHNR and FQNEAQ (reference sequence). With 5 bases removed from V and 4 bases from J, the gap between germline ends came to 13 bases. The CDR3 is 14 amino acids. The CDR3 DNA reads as TGTGCCAGCAGCCAAGAAGGGGGGGCAGATACGCAGTATTTT. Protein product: CASSQEGGADTQYF.

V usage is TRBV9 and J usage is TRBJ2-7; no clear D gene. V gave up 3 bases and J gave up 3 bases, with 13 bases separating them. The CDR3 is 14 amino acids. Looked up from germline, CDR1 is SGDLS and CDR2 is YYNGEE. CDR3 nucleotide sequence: TGTGCCAGCAGCGCCGAGTGCAGCCTCTACGAGCAGTACTTC. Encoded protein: CASSAECSLYEQYF.

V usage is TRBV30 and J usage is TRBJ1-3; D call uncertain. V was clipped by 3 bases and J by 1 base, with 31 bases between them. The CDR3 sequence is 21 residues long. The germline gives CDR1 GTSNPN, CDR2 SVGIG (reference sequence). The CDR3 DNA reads TGTGCCTGGAGCGCCCTCGTCCCGAGACACGGGCCCCATAAGTCTGGAAACACCATATATTTT. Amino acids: CAWSALVPRHGPHKSGNTIYF.

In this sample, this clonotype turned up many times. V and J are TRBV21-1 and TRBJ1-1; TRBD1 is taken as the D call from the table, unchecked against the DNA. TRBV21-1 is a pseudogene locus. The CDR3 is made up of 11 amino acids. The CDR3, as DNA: TGTGCCAGCAGCTTTGAAGGGGTAGCTTTCTTT. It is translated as CASSFEGVAFF.

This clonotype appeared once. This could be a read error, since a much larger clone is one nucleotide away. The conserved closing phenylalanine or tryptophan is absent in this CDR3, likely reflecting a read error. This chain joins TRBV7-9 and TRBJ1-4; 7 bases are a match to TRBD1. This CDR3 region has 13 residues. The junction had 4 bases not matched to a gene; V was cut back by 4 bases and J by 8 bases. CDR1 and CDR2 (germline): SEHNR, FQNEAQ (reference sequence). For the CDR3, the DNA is TGTGCCAGCAGCTCAGGGACAGCAGAAAAACTGTTTCTT. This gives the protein CASSSGTAEKLFL.